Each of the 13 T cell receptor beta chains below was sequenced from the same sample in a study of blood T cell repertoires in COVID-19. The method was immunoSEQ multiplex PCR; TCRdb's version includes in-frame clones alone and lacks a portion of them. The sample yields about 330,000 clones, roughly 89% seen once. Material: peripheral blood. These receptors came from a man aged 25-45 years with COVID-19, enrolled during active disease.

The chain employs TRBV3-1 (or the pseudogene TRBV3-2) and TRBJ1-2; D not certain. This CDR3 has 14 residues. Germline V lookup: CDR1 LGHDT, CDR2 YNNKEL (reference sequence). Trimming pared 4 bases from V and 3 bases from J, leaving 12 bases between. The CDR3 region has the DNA TGTGCCAGCAGCCGAGCGTCTGCTTACTATGGCTACACCTTC. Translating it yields CASSRASAYYGYTF.

CDR3: CASSLRGETQYF. CDR3 bases: TGTGCCAGCAGCTTGCGGGGGGAGACCCAGTACTTC. This chain uses TRBV5-4 with TRBJ2-5, with D tentatively TRBD2 (6 bases). The CDR3 covers 12 residues. With 1 base removed from V and 5 bases from J, the gap between germline ends came to 6 bases. Looked up from germline, CDR1 is SGHNT and CDR2 is YYREEE (reference sequence).

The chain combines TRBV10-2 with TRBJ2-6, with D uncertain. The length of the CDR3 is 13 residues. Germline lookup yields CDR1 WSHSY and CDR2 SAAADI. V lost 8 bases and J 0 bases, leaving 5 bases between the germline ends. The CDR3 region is CASLLSGANVLTF. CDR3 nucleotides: TGCGCCAGCCTTCTCTCTGGGGCCAACGTCCTGACTTTC.

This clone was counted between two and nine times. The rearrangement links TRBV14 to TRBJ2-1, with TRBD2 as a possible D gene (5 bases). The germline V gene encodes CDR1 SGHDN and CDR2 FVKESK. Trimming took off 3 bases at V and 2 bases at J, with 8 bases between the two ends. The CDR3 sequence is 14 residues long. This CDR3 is CASSQRVTYNEQFF. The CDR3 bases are TGTGCCAGCAGCCAGAGGGTTACCTACAATGAGCAGTTCTTC.

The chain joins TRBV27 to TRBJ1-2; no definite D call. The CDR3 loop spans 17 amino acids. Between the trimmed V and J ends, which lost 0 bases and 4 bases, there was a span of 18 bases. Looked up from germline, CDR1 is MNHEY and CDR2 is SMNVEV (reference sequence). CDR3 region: CASSLSTGGLTSYGYTF. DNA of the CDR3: TGTGCCAGCAGTTTATCCACCGGAGGTTTGACTAGCTATGGCTACACCTTC.

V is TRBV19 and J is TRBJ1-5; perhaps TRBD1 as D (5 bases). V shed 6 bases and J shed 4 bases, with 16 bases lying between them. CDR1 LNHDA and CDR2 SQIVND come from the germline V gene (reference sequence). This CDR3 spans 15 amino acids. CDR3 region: CASRGVPQGNQPQHF. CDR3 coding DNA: TGTGCCAGTAGAGGGGTACCCCAAGGGAATCAGCCCCAGCATTTT.

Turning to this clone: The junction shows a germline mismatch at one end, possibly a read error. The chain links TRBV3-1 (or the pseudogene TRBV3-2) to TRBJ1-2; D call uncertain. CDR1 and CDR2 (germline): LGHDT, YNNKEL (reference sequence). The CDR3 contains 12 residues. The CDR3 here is CGAGGEYYGYTF. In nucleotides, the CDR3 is TGCGGCGCGGGCGGGGAGTACTATGGCTACACCTTC.

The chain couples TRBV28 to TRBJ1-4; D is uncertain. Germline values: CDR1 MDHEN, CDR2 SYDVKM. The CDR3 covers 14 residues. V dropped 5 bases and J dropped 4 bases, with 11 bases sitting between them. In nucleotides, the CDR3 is TGTGCCAGCAGTCTTCCGGGTAGTAATGAAAAACTGTTTTTT. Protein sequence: CASSLPGSNEKLFF.

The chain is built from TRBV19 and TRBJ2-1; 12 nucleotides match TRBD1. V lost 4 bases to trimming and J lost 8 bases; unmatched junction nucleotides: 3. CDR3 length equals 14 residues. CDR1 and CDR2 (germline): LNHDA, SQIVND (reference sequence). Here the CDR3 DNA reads TGTGCCAGTAGTACCGGGACAGGGGGCTATGAGCAGTTCTTC. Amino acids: CASSTGTGGYEQFF.

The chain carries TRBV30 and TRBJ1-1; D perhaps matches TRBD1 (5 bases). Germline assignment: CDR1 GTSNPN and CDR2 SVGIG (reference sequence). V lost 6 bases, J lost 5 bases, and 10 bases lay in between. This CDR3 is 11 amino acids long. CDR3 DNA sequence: TGTGCCTGCCTGCAGGGTACTGAAGCTTTCTTT. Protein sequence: CACLQGTEAFF. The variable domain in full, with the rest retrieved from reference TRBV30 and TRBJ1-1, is SQTIHQWPATLVQPVGSPLSLECTVEGTSNPNLYWYRQAAGRGLQLLFYSVGIGQISSEVPQNLSASRPQDRQFILSSKKLLLSDSGFYLCACLQGTEAFFGQGTRLTVV.

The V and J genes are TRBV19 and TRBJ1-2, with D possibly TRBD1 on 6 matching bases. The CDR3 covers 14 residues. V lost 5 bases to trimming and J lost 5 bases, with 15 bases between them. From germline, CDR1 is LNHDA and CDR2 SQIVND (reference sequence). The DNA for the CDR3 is TGTGCCAGTAGTGATTCAGGACAGCGGTATGGCTACACCTTC. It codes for CASSDSGQRYGYTF.

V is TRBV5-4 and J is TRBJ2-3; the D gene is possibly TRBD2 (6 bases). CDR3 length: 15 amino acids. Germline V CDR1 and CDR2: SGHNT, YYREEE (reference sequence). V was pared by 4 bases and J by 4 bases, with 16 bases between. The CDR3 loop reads CASSPYGGSPDTQYF. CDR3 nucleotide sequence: TGTGCCAGCAGCCCCTACGGGGGAAGCCCAGATACGCAGTATTTT.

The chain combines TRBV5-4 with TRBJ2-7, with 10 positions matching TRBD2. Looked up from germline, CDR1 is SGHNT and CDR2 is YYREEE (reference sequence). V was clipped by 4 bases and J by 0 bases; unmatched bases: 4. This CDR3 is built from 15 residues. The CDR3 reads CASSVAGGLSYEQYF. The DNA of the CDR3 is TGTGCCAGCAGCGTAGCGGGGGGCCTCTCCTACGAGCAGTACTTC.